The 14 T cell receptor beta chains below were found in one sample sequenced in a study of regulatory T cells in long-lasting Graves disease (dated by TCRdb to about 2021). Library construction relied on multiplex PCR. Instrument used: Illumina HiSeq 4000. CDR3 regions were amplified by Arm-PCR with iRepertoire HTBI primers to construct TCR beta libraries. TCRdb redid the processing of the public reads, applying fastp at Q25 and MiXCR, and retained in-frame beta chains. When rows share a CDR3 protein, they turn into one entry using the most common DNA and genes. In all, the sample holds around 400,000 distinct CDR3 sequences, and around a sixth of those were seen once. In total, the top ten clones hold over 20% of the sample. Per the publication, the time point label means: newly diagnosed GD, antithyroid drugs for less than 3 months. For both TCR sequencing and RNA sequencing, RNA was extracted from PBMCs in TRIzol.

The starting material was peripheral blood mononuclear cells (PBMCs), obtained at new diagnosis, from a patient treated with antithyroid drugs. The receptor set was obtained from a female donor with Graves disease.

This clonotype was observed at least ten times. The CDR3 protein is CASTLRMSQPQHF. The CDR3 DNA follows: TGTGCCAGCACCCTAAGAATGTCCCAGCCCCAGCATTTT. The genes are TRBV2 and TRBJ1-5; D call uncertain. V lost 7 bases and J lost 7, with 14 bases in between. Germline CDR1 SNHLY, CDR2 FYNNEI. The length of the CDR3 is 13 residues.

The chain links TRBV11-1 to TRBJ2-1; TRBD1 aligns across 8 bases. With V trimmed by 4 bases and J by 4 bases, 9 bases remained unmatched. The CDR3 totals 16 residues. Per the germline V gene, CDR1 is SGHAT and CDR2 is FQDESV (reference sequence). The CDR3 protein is CASSSRTGTGYNEQFF. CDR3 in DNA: TGTGCCAGCAGCTCCCGAACCGGGACAGGATACAATGAGCAGTTCTTC.

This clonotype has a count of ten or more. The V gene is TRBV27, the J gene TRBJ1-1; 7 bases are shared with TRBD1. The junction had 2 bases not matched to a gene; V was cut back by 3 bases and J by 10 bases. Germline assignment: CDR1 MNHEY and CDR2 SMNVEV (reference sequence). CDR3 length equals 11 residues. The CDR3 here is CASSFGQVAFF. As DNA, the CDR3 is TGTGCCAGCAGTTTCGGACAGGTAGCTTTCTTT.

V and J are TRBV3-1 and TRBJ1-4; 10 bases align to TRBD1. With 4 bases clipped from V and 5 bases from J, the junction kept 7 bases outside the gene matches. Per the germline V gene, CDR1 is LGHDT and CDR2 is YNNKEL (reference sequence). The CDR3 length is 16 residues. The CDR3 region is CASSPGQGGRNEKLFF. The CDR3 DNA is TGTGCCAGCAGCCCCGGACAGGGGGGGCGAAATGAAAAACTGTTTTTT.

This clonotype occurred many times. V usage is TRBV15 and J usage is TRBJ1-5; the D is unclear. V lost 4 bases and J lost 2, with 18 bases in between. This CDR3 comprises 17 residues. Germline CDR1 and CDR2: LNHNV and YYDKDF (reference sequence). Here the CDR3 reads CATSTALGIVGNQPQHF. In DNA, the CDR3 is TGTGCCACCAGCACCGCCCTGGGAATAGTAGGCAATCAGCCCCAGCATTTT.

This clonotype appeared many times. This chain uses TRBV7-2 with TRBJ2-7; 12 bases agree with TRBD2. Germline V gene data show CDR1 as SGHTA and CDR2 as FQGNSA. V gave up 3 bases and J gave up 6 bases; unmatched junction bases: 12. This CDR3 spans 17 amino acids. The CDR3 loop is CASSFRTSGISLSEQYF. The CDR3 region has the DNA TGTGCCAGCAGCTTCAGGACTAGCGGGATATCCCTATCCGAGCAGTACTTC.

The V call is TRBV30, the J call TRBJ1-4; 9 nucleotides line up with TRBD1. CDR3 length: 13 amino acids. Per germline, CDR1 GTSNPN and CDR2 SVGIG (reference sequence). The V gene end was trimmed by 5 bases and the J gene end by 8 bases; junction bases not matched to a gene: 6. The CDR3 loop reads CAWAGTGLEKLFF. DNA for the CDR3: TGTGCCTGGGCCGGGACAGGGTTAGAAAAACTGTTTTTT.

The CDR3 sequence: CASSEYGEKLFF. The CDR3 nucleotides are TGTGCCAGCAGTGAATATGGAGAAAAACTGTTTTTT. The chain links TRBV25-1 to TRBJ1-4; no reliable D call. Trimming left V 0 bases short and J 8 bases short, with 4 bases between. CDR1 is MGHDK, CDR2 SYGVNS, per germline. The CDR3 is 12 amino acids. Together with reference TRBV25-1 and TRBJ1-4, the CDR3 gives the full variable domain: EADIYQTPRYLVIGTGKKITLECSQTMGHDKMYWYQQDPGMELHLIHYSYGVNSTEKGDLSSESTVSRIRTEHFPLTLESARPSHTSQYLCASSEYGEKLFFGSGTQLSVL.

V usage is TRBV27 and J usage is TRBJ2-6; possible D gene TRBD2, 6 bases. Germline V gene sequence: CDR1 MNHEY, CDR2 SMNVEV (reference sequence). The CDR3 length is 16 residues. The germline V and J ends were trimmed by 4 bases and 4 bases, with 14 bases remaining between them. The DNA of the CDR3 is TGTGCCAGCAGTTCCAGTCCGGGGGTGGGGGCCAACGTCCTGACTTTC. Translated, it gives CASSSSPGVGANVLTF.

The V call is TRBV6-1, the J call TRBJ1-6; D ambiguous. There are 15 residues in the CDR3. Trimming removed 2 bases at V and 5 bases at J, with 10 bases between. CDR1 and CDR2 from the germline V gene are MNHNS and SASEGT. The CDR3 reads CASSEFVRNNSPLHF. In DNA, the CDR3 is TGTGCCAGCAGTGAATTTGTGCGTAATAATTCACCCCTCCACTTT.

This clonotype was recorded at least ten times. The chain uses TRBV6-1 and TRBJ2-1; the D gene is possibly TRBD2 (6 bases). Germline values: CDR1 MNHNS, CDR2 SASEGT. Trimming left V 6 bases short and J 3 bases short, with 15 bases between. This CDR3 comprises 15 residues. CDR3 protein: CASRPGTLIYNEQFF. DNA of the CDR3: TGTGCCAGCAGGCCCGGGACTCTCATCTACAATGAGCAGTTCTTC.

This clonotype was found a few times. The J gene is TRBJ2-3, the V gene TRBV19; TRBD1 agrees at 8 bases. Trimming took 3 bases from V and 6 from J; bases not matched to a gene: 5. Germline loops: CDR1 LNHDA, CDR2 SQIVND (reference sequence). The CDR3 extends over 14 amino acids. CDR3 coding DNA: TGTGCCAGTAGTATGGGCAGGGGGCAGGATACGCAGTATTTT. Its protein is CASSMGRGQDTQYF.

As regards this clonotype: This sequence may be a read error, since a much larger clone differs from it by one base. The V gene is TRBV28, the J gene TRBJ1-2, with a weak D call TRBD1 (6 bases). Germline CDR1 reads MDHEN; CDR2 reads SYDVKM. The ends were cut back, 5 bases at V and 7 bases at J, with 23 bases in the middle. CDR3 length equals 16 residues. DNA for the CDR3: TGTGCCAGCAGTGAACCACCGGGACACCTTGGAGGTGGCTACACCTTC. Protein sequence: CASSEPPGHLGGGYTF.

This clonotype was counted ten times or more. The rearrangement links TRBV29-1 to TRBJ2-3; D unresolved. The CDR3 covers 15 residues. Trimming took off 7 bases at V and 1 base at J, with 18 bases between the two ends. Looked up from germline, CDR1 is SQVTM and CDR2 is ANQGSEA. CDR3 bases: TGCAGCGATAACCGAGGTCGAGAAGGCACAGATACGCAGTATTTT. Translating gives CSDNRGREGTDTQYF.